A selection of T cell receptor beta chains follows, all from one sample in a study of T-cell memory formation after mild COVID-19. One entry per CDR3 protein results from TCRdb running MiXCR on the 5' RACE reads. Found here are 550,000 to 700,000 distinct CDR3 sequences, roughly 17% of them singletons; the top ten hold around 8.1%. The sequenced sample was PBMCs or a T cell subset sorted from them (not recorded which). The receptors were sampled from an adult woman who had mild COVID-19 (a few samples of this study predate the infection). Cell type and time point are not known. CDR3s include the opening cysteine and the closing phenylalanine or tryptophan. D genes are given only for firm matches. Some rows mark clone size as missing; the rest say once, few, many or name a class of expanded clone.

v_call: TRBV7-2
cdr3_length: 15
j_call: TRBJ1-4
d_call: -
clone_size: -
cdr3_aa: CASSLEAGRGEKLFF
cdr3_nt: TGTGCCAGCAGCTTAGAGGCAGGGCGGGGTGAAAAACTGTTTTTT

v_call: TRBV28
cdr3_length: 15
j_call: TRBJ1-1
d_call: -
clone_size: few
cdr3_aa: CASSLTVAGTTEAFF
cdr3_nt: TGTGCCAGCAGTTTAACGGTAGCAGGGACCACTGAAGCTTTCTTT

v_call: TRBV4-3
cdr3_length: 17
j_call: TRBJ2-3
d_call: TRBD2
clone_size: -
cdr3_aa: CASSQDEAGGPTDTQYF
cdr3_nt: TGCGCCAGCAGCCAAGATGAAGCGGGAGGGCCCACAGATACGCAGTATTTT

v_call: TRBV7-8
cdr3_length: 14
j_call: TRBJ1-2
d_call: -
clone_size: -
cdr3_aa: CASSSGRGRLGYTF
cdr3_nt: TGTGCCAGCAGCTCAGGCCGGGGTAGATTAGGCTACACCTTC

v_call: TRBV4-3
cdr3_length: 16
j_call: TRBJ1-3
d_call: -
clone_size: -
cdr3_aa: CASSQDGLNIPSTIYF
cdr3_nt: TGCGCCAGCAGCCAAGATGGCCTCAACATCCCGAGCACCATATATTTT

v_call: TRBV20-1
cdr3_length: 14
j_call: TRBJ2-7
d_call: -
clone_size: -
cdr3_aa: CSARDGAGYYEQYF
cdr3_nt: TGCAGTGCTAGAGATGGGGCAGGGTACTACGAGCAGTACTTC

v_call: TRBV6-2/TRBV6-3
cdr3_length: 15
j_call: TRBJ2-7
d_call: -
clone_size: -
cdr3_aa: CASSPGLTFSYEQYF
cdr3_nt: TGTGCCAGCAGTCCGGGACTTACCTTCTCCTACGAGCAGTACTTC

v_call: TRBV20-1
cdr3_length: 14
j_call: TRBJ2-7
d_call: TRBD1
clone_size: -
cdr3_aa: CSAQSRDRGPEQYF
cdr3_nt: TGCAGTGCCCAGAGTCGGGACAGGGGGCCCGAGCAGTACTTC

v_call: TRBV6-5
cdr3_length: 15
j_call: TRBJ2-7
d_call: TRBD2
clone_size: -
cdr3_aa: CASKTGLAGAYEQYF
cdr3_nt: TGTGCCAGCAAGACCGGACTAGCGGGAGCCTACGAGCAGTACTTC

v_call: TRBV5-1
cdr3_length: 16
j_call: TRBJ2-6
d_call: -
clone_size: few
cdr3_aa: CASSLVQSSGANVLTF
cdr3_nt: TGCGCCAGCAGCTTGGTCCAGAGCTCTGGGGCCAACGTCCTGACTTTC

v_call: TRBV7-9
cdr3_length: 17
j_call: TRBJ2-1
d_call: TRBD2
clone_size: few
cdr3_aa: CASSLSNLAASYNEQFF
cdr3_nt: TGTGCCAGCAGCTTGTCTAACCTAGCGGCCTCCTACAATGAGCAGTTCTTC

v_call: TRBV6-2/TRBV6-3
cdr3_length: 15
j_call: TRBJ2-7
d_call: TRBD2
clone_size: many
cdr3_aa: CASTRTSGVSYEQYF
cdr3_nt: TGTGCCAGCACCCGGACTAGCGGGGTCTCCTACGAGCAGTACTTC

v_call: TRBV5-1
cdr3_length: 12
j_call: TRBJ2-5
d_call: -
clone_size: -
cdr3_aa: CASSEGSKTQYF
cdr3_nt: TGCGCCAGCAGTGAGGGTTCGAAGACCCAGTACTTC

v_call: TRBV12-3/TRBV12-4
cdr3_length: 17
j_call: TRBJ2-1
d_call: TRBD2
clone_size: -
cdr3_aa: CASSPSGVAGGYNEQFF
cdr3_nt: TGTGCCAGCAGCCCCTCCGGGGTGGCGGGGGGTTATAATGAGCAGTTCTTC

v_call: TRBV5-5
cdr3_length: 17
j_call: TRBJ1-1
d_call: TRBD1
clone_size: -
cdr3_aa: CASSSLPGQGANTEAFF
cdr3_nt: TGTGCCAGCAGCTCCCTTCCGGGACAGGGGGCGAACACTGAAGCTTTCTTT

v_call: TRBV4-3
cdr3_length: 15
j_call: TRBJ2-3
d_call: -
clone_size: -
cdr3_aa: CASSQGVRGLDTQYF
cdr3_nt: TGCGCCAGCAGCCAAGGAGTCAGGGGCCTGGATACGCAGTATTTT

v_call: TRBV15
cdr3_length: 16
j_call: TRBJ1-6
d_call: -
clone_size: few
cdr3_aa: CATSRDPFSQRVSLHF
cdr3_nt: TGTGCCACCAGCAGAGATCCCTTTTCTCAGCGCGTCTCCCTCCACTTT

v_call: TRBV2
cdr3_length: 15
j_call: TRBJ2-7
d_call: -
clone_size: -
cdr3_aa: CASSDRGSGLYEQYF
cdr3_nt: TGTGCCAGCAGCGATAGGGGATCTGGGTTGTACGAGCAGTACTTC

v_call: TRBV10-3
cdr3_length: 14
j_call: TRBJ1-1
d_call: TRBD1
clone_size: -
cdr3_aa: CAIRAGTANTEAFF
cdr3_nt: TGTGCCATCAGGGCCGGGACAGCCAACACTGAAGCTTTCTTT

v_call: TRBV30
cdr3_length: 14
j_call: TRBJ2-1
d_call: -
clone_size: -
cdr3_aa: CAWSVWGGVNEQFF
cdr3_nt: TGTGCCTGGAGTGTGTGGGGGGGCGTGAATGAGCAGTTCTTC

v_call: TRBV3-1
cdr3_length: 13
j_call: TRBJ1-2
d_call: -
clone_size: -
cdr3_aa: CASSQDRPGGYTF
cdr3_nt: TGTGCCAGCAGCCAAGACCGCCCGGGAGGCTACACCTTC

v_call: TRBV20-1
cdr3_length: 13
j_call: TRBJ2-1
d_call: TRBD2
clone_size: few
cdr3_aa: CSAGGSNYNEQFF
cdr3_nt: TGCAGTGCGGGGGGGTCTAACTACAATGAGCAGTTCTTC

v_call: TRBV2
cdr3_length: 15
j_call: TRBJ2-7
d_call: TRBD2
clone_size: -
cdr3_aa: CASLGLAGNSYEQYF
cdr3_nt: TGTGCCAGCCTGGGACTAGCGGGAAACTCCTACGAGCAGTACTTC

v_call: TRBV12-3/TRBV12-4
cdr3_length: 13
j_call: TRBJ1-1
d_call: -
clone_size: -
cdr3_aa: CASSEQGFTEAFF
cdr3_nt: TGTGCCAGCAGCGAACAGGGTTTCACTGAAGCTTTCTTT

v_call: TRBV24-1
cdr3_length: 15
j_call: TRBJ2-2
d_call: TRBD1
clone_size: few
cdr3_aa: CATSRQGANTGELFF
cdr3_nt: TGTGCCACCAGCCGACAGGGCGCGAACACCGGGGAGCTGTTTTTT

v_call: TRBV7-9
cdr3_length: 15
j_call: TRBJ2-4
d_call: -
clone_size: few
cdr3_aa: CASSPGYLAKNIQYF
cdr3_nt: TGTGCCAGCAGCCCAGGGTATCTAGCCAAAAACATTCAGTACTTC

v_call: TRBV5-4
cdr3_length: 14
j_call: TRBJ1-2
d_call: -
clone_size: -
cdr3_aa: CASSFVQAGYGYTF
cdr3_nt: TGTGCCAGCAGCTTCGTCCAAGCGGGCTATGGCTACACCTTC

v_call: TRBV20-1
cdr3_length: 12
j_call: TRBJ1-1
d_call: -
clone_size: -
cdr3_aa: CSARITPLGAFF
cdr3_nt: TGCAGTGCTAGGATCACTCCCCTGGGGGCTTTCTTT

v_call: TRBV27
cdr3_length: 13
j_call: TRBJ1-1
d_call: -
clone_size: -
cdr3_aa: CASRWDGNTEAFF
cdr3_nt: TGTGCCAGCAGATGGGACGGGAACACTGAAGCTTTCTTT

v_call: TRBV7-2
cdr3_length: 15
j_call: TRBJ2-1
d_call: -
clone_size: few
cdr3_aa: CASSLNRVSYNEQFF
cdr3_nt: TGTGCCAGCAGCTTAAATCGGGTCTCCTACAATGAGCAGTTCTTC

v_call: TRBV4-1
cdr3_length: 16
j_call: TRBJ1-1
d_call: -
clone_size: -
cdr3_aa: CASSQGRAPRNTEAFF
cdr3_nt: TGCGCCAGCAGCCAAGGCAGGGCGCCCAGGAACACTGAAGCTTTCTTT

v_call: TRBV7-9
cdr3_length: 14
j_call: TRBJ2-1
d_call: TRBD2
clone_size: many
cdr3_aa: CASMLAGVLNEQFF
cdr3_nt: TGTGCCAGCATGCTAGCGGGAGTCCTAAATGAGCAGTTCTTC

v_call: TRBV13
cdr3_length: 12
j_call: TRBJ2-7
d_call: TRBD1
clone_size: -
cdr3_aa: CASSRGTGGLYF
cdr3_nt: TGTGCCAGCAGCAGAGGGACAGGTGGGTTGTACTTC

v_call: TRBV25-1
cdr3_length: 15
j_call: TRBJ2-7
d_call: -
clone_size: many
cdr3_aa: CASSEVSEQPYEQYF
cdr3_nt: TGTGCCAGCAGTGAGGTCAGCGAACAACCATACGAGCAGTACTTC

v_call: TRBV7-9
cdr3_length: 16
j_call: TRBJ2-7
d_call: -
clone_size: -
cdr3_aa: CASSSIGAGGIYEQYF
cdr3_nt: TGTGCCAGCAGCTCTATTGGGGCAGGGGGGATCTACGAGCAGTACTTC

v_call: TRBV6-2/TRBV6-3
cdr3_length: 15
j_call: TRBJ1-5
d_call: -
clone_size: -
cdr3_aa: CASSYSIGSNQPQHF
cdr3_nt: TGTGCCAGCAGTTACTCGATCGGGAGCAATCAGCCCCAGCATTTT

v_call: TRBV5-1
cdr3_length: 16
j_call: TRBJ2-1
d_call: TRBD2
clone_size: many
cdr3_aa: CASSLAGGGSYNEQFF
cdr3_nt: TGTGCCAGCAGCTTAGCCGGGGGGGGTTCCTACAATGAGCAGTTCTTC

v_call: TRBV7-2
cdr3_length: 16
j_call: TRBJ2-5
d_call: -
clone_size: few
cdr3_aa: CASSPFTRGSGETQYF
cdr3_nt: TGTGCCAGCAGCCCCTTTACGAGGGGCAGTGGTGAGACCCAGTACTTC

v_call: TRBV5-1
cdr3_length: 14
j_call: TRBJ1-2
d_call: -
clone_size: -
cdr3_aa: CASSLDVAAYGYTF
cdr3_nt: TGCGCCAGCAGCTTGGATGTGGCAGCCTATGGCTACACCTTC

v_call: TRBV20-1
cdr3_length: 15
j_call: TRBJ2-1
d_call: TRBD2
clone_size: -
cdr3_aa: CSARDRLASYNEQFF
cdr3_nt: TGCAGTGCTAGAGATAGACTAGCCTCCTACAATGAGCAGTTCTTC

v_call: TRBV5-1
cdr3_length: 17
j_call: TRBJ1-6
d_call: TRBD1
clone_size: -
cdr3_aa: CASSSRQGDSYNSPLHF
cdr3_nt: TGCGCCAGCAGCTCCCGACAGGGTGACTCCTATAATTCACCCCTCCACTTT